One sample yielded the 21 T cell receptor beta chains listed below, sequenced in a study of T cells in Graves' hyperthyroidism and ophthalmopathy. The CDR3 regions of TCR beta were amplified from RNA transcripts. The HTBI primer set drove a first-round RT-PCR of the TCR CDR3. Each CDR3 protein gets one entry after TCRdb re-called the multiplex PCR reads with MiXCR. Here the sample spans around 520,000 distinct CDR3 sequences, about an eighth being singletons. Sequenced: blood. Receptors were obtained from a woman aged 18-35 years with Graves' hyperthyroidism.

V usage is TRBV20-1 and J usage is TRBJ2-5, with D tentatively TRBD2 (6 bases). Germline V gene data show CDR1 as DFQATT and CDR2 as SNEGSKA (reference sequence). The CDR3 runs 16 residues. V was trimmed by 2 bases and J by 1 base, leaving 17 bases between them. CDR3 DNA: TGCAGTGCTAGACAGCCTTATTGGACTACCCAAGAGACCCAGTACTTC. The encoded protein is CSARQPYWTTQETQYF.

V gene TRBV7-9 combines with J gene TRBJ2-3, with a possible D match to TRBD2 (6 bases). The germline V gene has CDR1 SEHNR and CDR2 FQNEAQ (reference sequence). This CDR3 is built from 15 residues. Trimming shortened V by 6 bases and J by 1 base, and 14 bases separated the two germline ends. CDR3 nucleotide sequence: TGTGCCAGCAGTGATGGCGGAGGGGGCACAGATACGCAGTATTTT. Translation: CASSDGGGGTDTQYF.

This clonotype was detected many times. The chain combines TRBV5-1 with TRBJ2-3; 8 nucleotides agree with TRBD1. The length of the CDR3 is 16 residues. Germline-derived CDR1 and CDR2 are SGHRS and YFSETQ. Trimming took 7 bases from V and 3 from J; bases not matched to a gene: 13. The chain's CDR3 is CASGATSGGGTDTQYF. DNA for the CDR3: TGCGCCAGCGGGGCGACTTCAGGGGGCGGTACAGATACGCAGTATTTT.

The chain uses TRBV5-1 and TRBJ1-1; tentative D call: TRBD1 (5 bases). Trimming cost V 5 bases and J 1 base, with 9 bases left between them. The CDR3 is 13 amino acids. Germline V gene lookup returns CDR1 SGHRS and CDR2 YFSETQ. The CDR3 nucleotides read TGCGCCAGCAGAGCAGGGCCGAACACTGAAGCTTTCTTT. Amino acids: CASRAGPNTEAFF.

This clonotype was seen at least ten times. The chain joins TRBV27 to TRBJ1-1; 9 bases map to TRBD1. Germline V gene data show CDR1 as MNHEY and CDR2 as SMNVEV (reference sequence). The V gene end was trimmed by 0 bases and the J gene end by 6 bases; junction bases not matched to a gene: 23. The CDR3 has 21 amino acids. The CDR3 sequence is CASSLSEGTGSSHGRNAEAFF. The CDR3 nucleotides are TGTGCCAGCAGTTTATCGGAAGGGACAGGGTCCTCCCACGGGAGAAACGCTGAAGCTTTCTTT.

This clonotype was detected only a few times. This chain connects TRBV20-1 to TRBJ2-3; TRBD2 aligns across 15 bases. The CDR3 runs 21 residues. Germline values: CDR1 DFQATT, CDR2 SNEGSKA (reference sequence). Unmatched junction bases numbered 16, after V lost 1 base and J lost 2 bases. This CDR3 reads CSARGTSGRARWGPPTDTQYF. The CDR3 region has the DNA TGCAGTGCTAGAGGGACTAGCGGGAGGGCCCGGTGGGGGCCTCCCACAGATACGCAGTATTTT.

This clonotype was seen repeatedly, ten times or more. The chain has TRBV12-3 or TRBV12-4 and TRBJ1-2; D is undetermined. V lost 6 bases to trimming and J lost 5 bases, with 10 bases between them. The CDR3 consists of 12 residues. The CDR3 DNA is TGTGCCAGCAGACTAAGAGGGTATGGCTACACCTTC. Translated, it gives CASRLRGYGYTF.

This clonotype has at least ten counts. Written as DNA, the CDR3 is TGTGCCTGGAGTCTTATACACCGCATGAACACTGAAGCTTTCTTT. Translating it yields CAWSLIHRMNTEAFF. The chain couples TRBV30 to TRBJ1-1; D not certain. V lost 2 bases and J 0 bases, leaving 13 bases between the germline ends. CDR1 is GTSNPN and CDR2 is SVGIG in the germline V gene (reference sequence). The length of the CDR3 is 15 residues.

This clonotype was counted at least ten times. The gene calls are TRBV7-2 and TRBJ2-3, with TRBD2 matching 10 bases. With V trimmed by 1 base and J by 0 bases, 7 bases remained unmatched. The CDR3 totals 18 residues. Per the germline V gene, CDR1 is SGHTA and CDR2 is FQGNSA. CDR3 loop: CASSLVLGLAASTDTQYF. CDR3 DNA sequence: TGTGCCAGCAGCTTAGTTCTCGGACTAGCGGCGAGCACAGATACGCAGTATTTT.

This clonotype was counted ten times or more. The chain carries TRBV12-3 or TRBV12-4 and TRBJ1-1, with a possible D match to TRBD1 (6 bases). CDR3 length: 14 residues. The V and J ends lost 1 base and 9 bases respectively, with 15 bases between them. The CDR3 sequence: CASSLEDRQIKAFF. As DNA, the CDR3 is TGTGCCAGCAGTTTAGAAGACAGGCAAATTAAAGCTTTCTTT.

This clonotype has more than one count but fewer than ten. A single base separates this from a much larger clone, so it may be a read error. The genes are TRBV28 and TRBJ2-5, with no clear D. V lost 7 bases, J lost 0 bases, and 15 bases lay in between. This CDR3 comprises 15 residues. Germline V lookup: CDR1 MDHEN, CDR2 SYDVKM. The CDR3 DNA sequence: TGTGCCAGCAACCCTCACCAGGCCTACCAAGAGACCCAGTACTTC. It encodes CASNPHQAYQETQYF.

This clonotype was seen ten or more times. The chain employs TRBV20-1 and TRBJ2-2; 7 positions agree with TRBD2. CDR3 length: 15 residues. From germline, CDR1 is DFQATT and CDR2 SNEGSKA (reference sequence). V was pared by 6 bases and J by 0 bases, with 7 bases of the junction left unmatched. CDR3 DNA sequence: TGCAGTGCCCAGGCGGCGGGAGCGAACACCGGGGAGCTGTTTTTT. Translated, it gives CSAQAAGANTGELFF.

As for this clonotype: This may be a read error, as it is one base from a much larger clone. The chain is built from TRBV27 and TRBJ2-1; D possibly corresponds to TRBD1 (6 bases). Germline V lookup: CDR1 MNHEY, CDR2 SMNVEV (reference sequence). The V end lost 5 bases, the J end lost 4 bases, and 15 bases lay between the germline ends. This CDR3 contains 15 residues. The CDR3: CASSEADRTYNEQFF. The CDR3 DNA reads TGTGCCAGCAGTGAGGCTGACAGGACTTACAATGAGCAGTTCTTC.

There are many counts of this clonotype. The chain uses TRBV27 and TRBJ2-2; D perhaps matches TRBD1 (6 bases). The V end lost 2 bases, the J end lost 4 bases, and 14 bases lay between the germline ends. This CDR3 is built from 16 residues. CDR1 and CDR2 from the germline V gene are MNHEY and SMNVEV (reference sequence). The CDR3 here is CASSLHRDGSTGELFF. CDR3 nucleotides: TGTGCCAGCAGTTTACACAGGGACGGCTCCACCGGGGAGCTGTTTTTT.

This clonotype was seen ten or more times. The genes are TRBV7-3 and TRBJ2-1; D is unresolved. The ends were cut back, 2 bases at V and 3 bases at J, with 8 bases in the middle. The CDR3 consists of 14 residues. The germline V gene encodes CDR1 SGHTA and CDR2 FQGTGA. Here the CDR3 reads CASSLRSGYNEQFF. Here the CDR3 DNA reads TGTGCCAGCAGCTTACGGTCCGGCTACAATGAGCAGTTCTTC.

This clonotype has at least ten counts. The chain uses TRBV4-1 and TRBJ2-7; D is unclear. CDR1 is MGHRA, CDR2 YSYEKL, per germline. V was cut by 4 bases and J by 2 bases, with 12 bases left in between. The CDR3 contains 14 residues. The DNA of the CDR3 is TGCGCCAGCAGCCCCCTACAAACCGCCTACGAGCAGTACGTC. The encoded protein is CASSPLQTAYEQYV.

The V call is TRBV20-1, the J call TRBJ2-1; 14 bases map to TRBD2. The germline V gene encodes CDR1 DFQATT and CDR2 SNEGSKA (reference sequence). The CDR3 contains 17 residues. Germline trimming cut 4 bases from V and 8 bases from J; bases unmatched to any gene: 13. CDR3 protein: CSAKGLAGVGWSDEQFF. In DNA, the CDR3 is TGCAGTGCTAAGGGACTAGCGGGAGTCGGGTGGAGCGATGAGCAGTTCTTC.

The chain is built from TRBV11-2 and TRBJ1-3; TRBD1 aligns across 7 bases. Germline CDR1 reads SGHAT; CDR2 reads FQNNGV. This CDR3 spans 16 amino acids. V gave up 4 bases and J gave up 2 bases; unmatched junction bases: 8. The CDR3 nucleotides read TGTGCCAGCAGCTCATCTACGGGGACAGCTGGAAACACCATATATTTT. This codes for CASSSSTGTAGNTIYF.

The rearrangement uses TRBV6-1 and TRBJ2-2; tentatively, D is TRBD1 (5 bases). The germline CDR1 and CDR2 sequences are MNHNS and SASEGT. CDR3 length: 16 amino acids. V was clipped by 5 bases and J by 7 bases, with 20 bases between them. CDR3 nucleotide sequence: TGTGCCAGCAGTTACCCCCCCAGCAGGGCCGGCGGGGAGCTGTTTTTT. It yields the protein CASSYPPSRAGGELFF.

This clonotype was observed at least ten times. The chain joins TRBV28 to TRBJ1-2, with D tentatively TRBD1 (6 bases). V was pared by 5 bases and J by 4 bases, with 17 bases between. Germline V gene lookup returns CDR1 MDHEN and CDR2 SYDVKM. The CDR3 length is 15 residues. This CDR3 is CASSLETGGLYGYTF. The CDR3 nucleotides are TGTGCCAGCAGTCTAGAGACAGGAGGCCTCTATGGCTACACCTTC.

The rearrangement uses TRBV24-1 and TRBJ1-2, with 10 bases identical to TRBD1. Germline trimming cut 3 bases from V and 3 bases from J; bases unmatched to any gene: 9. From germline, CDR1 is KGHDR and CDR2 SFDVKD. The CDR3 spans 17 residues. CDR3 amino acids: CATSDQGTGDGYYGYTF. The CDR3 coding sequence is TGTGCCACCAGTGATCAAGGGACAGGGGATGGTTACTATGGCTACACCTTC.